These 27 T cell receptor beta chains originate from one sample sequenced in a study of T cells in localized non-small cell lung cancer. Clones were sequenced by immunoSEQ multiplex PCR, and TCRdb holds only the in-frame ones, with some missing. The table lists over 70,000 clones, about 86% of them singletons. The specimen comprised peripheral blood, sampled before any cancer treatment. The receptors derive from a male donor at least 60 years old with stage III squamous cell lung carcinoma.

This clone has a handful of counts. Different DNA sequences within this sample yield the same CDR3. CDR3 region: CASSSPIKGSEQYF. CDR3 nucleotides: TGTGCCAGCAGCTCCCCCATCAAGGGATCCGAGCAGTACTTC. The V and J genes are TRBV7-3 and TRBJ2-7; D not certain. V lost 4 bases to trimming and J lost 6 bases, with 16 bases between them. Germline V gives CDR1 SGHTA, CDR2 FQGTGA. This CDR3 spans 14 amino acids.

In nucleotides, the CDR3 is TGTGCCAGCAGTGAAGCGGGGGGGCCCAATGAGCAGTTCTTC. Encoded protein: CASSEAGGPNEQFF. This sequence joins TRBV6-4 and TRBJ2-1, with TRBD2 identical over 10 bases. V lost 3 bases and J lost 6; bases outside the gene matches: 2. The germline gives CDR1 MRHNA, CDR2 SNTAGT. This CDR3 has 14 residues.

The rearrangement uses TRBV28 and TRBJ1-5, with TRBD1 matching over 7 bases. The CDR3 extends over 13 amino acids. CDR1 MDHEN and CDR2 SYDVKM come from the germline V gene. The ends lost 4 bases at V and 7 bases at J; junction bases unmatched: 4. The CDR3 nucleotides read TGTGCCAGCAGTTCAGGGGGTAACCAGCCCCAGCATTTT. As protein: CASSSGGNQPQHF. The full variable domain, rest sourced from reference TRBV28 and TRBJ1-5, is DVKVTQSSRYLVKRTGEKVFLECVQDMDHENMFWYRQDPGLGLRLIYFSYDVKMKEKGDIPEGYSVSREKKERFSLILESASTNQTSMYLCASSSGGNQPQHFGDGTRLSIL.

The chain couples TRBV5-8 to TRBJ1-1, with D tentatively TRBD1 (5 bases). Trimming shortened V by 7 bases and J by 3 bases, and 16 bases separated the two germline ends. The CDR3 is 14 amino acids. Germline V gene data show CDR1 as SGHTS and CDR2 as YDEGEE. The CDR3 here is CASRWGERDTEAFF. In DNA, the CDR3 is TGTGCCAGCCGGTGGGGGGAACGGGACACTGAAGCTTTCTTT.

The chain is built from TRBV29-1 and TRBJ1-2; D not resolved. The CDR3 totals 11 residues. CDR1 and CDR2 (germline): SQVTM, ANQGSEA. Trimming took 7 bases from V and 8 from J, leaving 14 bases between them. The CDR3 loop reads CSAGVRVGYTF. The CDR3 DNA follows: TGCAGCGCCGGGGTCCGCGTGGGCTACACCTTC.

The V call is TRBV11-2, the J call TRBJ2-3; the D is unclear. V was clipped by 4 bases and J by 4 bases, with 9 bases between them. Per the germline V gene, CDR1 is SGHAT and CDR2 is FQNNGV. CDR3 length: 13 amino acids. CDR3 sequence: CASSYTGADTQYF. Here the CDR3 DNA reads TGTGCCAGCAGCTATACCGGTGCAGATACGCAGTATTTT.

This chain uses TRBV19 with TRBJ1-6; D is unresolved. The CDR3 loop spans 15 amino acids. CDR1 is LNHDA and CDR2 is SQIVND in the germline V gene (reference sequence). V was shortened by 3 bases and J by 5 bases, with 11 bases between the two germline ends. CDR3 nucleotide sequence: TGTGCCAGTAGTATTTGGGGAGGAGATAATTCACCCCTCCACTTT. This gives the protein CASSIWGGDNSPLHF.

The chain links TRBV2 to TRBJ1-6; 9 nucleotides agree with TRBD1. Germline CDR1 is SNHLY and CDR2 is FYNNEI. CDR3 length equals 15 residues. The junction had 6 bases not matched to a gene; V was cut back by 6 bases and J by 6 bases. CDR3 in DNA: TGTGCCAGCAGAGACAGGGGGTTCCTTAATTCACCCCTCCACTTT. Amino acids: CASRDRGFLNSPLHF.

This rearrangement joins TRBV19 to TRBJ1-2; D may be TRBD1 (6 bases). V lost 6 bases and J 8 bases, leaving 13 bases between the germline ends. Looked up from germline, CDR1 is LNHDA and CDR2 is SQIVND (reference sequence). The CDR3 spans 12 residues. In DNA, the CDR3 is TGTGCCAGTAGCCCAGGGGCCGGCGGCTACACCTTC. As protein: CASSPGAGGYTF.

In DNA form, the CDR3 reads TGTGCCAGCAGCTTAGTCCTGGGGTACAATGAGCAGTTCTTC. It specifies CASSLVLGYNEQFF. The rearrangement joins TRBV11-2 to TRBJ2-1; the D is unclear. Trimming removed 1 base at V and 4 bases at J, with 8 bases between. The CDR3 sequence is 14 residues long. CDR1 and CDR2 (germline): SGHAT, FQNNGV.

This chain uses TRBV18 with TRBJ1-5; no firm D call. V was cut by 2 bases and J by 3 bases, with 11 bases left in between. Looked up from germline, CDR1 is KGHSH and CDR2 is LQKENI. This CDR3 has 15 amino acids. CDR3 residues: CASSPGNTPNQPQHF. CDR3 bases: TGTGCCAGCTCACCAGGAAACACCCCCAATCAGCCCCAGCATTTT.

The chain uses TRBV27 and TRBJ1-4; 8 bases are shared with TRBD1. The length of the CDR3 is 15 residues. Germline V CDR1 and CDR2: MNHEY, SMNVEV (reference sequence). The V and J ends lost 5 bases and 2 bases, in that order; junction bases with no gene match: 4. The CDR3 region is CASSPRQGTNEKLFF. The CDR3 DNA follows: TGTGCCAGCAGTCCCCGACAGGGGACTAATGAAAAACTGTTTTTT.

The chain is built from TRBV30 and TRBJ1-6, with D possibly matching TRBD1 (5 bases). The V end lost 7 bases, the J end lost 0 bases, and 13 bases lay between the germline ends. The CDR3 covers 15 residues. The V gene's germline CDR1 is GTSNPN and CDR2 SVGIG (reference sequence). The CDR3 sequence is CALQGASSYNSPLHF. In nucleotides, the CDR3 is TGTGCCTTACAAGGGGCCAGCTCCTATAATTCACCCCTCCACTTT.

The chain has TRBV2 and TRBJ1-1; no firm D call. CDR3 size: 15 residues. V was shortened by 2 bases and J by 1 base, with 11 bases between the two germline ends. The germline V gene encodes CDR1 SNHLY and CDR2 FYNNEI. CDR3 amino acids: CASSEQGLGNTEAFF. DNA of the CDR3: TGTGCCAGCAGTGAACAAGGGTTAGGGAACACTGAAGCTTTCTTT.

The rearrangement links TRBV7-9 to TRBJ1-5; D is uncertain. CDR3 length: 13 residues. CDR1 SEHNR and CDR2 FQNEAQ come from the germline V gene (reference sequence). The ends were cut back, 1 base at V and 6 bases at J, with 7 bases in the middle. The CDR3 region is CASSLGEGQPQHF. CDR3 nucleotides: TGTGCCAGCAGCTTAGGGGAAGGTCAGCCCCAGCATTTT.

The chain carries TRBV5-6 and TRBJ1-6; D not certain. Trimming removed 2 bases at V and 4 bases at J, with 7 bases between. CDR1 SGHDT and CDR2 YYEEEE come from the germline V gene. This CDR3 is 14 amino acids long. The chain's CDR3 is CASSLGQYNSPLHF. CDR3 nucleotides: TGTGCCAGCAGCTTAGGGCAGTATAATTCACCCCTCCACTTT.

J is TRBJ2-7 and V is TRBV19; 8 bases match TRBD1. The CDR3 has 13 residues. The V gene's germline CDR1 is LNHDA and CDR2 SQIVND (reference sequence). With 6 bases clipped from V and 6 bases from J, the junction kept 7 bases outside the gene matches. The CDR3: CASRRSGTGEQYF. The CDR3, as DNA: TGTGCCAGTAGGAGATCCGGGACAGGCGAGCAGTACTTC.

The chain is built from TRBV6-4 and TRBJ2-2; D remains unclear. V lost 10 bases and J lost 4, with 10 bases in between. The CDR3 sequence is 12 residues long. The germline V gene has CDR1 MRHNA and CDR2 SNTAGT. The CDR3 spells CATSDGTGELFF. Here the CDR3 DNA reads TGTGCCACCTCGGACGGCACCGGGGAGCTGTTTTTT.

J is TRBJ1-6 and V is TRBV6-5; a possible D gene is TRBD1 (6 bases). The CDR3 has 14 amino acids. Germline V gene sequence: CDR1 MNHEY, CDR2 SVGAGI. Trimming stripped 5 bases from V and 8 bases from J, with 13 bases between. The CDR3 protein is CASSRTGSDSPLHF. CDR3 bases: TGTGCCAGCAGTCGCACAGGGTCCGATTCACCCCTCCACTTT.

The chain couples TRBV6-1 to TRBJ1-1; 8 nucleotides match TRBD1. Germline CDR1 and CDR2: MNHNS and SASEGT. Unmatched junction bases numbered 8, after V lost 7 bases and J lost 4 bases. This CDR3 comprises 14 residues. The CDR3 DNA follows: TGTGCCAGCACCCAGGGGGCCGCGGGCACTGAAGCTTTCTTT. Its translation is CASTQGAAGTEAFF.

The DNA of the CDR3 is TGCGCCAGCAGCTTTTCCCAGGGTTTCGACGAGCAGTACTTC. It encodes CASSFSQGFDEQYF. The J gene is TRBJ2-7, the V gene TRBV5-1, with a possible D match to TRBD1 (5 bases). The V and J ends lost 2 bases and 5 bases respectively, with 14 bases between them. Germline assignment: CDR1 SGHRS and CDR2 YFSETQ. This CDR3 is built from 14 residues. Supplemented by reference TRBV5-1 and TRBJ2-7, the full variable domain reads KAGVTQTPRYLIKTRGQQVTLSCSPISGHRSVSWYQQTPGQGLQFLFEYFSETQRNKGNFPGRFSGRQFSNSRSEMNVSTLELGDSALYLCASSFSQGFDEQYFGPGTRLTVT.

This chain uses TRBV7-9 with TRBJ1-3; 8 bases are a match to TRBD1. The V segment lost 5 bases and the J segment 0 bases; nucleotides outside the gene matches: 15. The CDR3 spans 19 residues. In germline, CDR1 is SEHNR, CDR2 FQNEAQ (reference sequence). The CDR3 bases are TGTGCCAGCAGCGGGGACAGGTGGGATTCTATGTCCTCTGGAAACACCATATATTTT. It encodes CASSGDRWDSMSSGNTIYF.

There are a few counts of this clone. This chain joins TRBV6-6 and TRBJ1-5; no reliable D call. The CDR3 is 15 amino acids. From germline, CDR1 is MNHNY and CDR2 SVGAGI (reference sequence). V was trimmed by 0 bases and J by 1 base, leaving 7 bases between them. CDR3 region: CASSYSGLSNQPQHF. Written as DNA, the CDR3 is TGTGCCAGCAGTTACTCAGGGTTAAGCAATCAGCCCCAGCATTTT.

The chain is built from TRBV5-1 and TRBJ2-7; unclear D gene. The CDR3 consists of 14 residues. Trimming removed 0 bases at V and 3 bases at J, with 10 bases between. In germline, CDR1 is SGHRS, CDR2 YFSETQ. The chain's CDR3 is CASSLEGGNYEQYF. The CDR3 nucleotides are TGCGCCAGCAGCTTGGAGGGCGGTAACTACGAGCAGTACTTC.

This clone appeared once. The genes are TRBV7-9 and TRBJ1-2; D gene unclear. This CDR3 spans 13 amino acids. The V gene lost 4 bases and the J gene lost 1 base, with 7 bases spanning the gap. CDR1 is SEHNR, CDR2 FQNEAQ, per germline (reference sequence). CDR3 sequence: CASSSNYNYGYTF. The DNA for the CDR3 is TGTGCCAGCAGCTCCAATTATAACTATGGCTACACCTTC.

This clone was detected a few times. The V call is TRBV27, the J call TRBJ2-7; 10 nucleotides align to TRBD2. After removal of 4 bases from V and 3 bases from J, the junction contained 6 bases not matched to a gene. The CDR3 is 15 amino acids. Germline V gives CDR1 MNHEY, CDR2 SMNVEV (reference sequence). CDR3 sequence (DNA): TGTGCCAGCAGTTCCCCCTCTAGCGGGGGCTACGAGCAGTACTTC. It encodes CASSSPSSGGYEQYF.

The chain combines TRBV5-6 with TRBJ2-3; no definite D call. The CDR3 extends over 11 amino acids. Germline V gene data show CDR1 as SGHDT and CDR2 as YYEEEE. V was pared by 0 bases and J by 6 bases, with 2 bases between. The CDR3 spells CASSLEDTQYF. CDR3 nucleotides: TGTGCCAGCAGCTTGGAGGATACGCAGTATTTT. Full variable domain (rest looked up from reference TRBV5-6 and TRBJ2-3): DAGVTQSPTHLIKTRGQQVTLRCSPKSGHDTVSWYQQALGQGPQFIFQYYEEEERQRGNFPDRFSGHQFPNYSSELNVNALLLGDSALYLCASSLEDTQYFGPGTRLTVL.